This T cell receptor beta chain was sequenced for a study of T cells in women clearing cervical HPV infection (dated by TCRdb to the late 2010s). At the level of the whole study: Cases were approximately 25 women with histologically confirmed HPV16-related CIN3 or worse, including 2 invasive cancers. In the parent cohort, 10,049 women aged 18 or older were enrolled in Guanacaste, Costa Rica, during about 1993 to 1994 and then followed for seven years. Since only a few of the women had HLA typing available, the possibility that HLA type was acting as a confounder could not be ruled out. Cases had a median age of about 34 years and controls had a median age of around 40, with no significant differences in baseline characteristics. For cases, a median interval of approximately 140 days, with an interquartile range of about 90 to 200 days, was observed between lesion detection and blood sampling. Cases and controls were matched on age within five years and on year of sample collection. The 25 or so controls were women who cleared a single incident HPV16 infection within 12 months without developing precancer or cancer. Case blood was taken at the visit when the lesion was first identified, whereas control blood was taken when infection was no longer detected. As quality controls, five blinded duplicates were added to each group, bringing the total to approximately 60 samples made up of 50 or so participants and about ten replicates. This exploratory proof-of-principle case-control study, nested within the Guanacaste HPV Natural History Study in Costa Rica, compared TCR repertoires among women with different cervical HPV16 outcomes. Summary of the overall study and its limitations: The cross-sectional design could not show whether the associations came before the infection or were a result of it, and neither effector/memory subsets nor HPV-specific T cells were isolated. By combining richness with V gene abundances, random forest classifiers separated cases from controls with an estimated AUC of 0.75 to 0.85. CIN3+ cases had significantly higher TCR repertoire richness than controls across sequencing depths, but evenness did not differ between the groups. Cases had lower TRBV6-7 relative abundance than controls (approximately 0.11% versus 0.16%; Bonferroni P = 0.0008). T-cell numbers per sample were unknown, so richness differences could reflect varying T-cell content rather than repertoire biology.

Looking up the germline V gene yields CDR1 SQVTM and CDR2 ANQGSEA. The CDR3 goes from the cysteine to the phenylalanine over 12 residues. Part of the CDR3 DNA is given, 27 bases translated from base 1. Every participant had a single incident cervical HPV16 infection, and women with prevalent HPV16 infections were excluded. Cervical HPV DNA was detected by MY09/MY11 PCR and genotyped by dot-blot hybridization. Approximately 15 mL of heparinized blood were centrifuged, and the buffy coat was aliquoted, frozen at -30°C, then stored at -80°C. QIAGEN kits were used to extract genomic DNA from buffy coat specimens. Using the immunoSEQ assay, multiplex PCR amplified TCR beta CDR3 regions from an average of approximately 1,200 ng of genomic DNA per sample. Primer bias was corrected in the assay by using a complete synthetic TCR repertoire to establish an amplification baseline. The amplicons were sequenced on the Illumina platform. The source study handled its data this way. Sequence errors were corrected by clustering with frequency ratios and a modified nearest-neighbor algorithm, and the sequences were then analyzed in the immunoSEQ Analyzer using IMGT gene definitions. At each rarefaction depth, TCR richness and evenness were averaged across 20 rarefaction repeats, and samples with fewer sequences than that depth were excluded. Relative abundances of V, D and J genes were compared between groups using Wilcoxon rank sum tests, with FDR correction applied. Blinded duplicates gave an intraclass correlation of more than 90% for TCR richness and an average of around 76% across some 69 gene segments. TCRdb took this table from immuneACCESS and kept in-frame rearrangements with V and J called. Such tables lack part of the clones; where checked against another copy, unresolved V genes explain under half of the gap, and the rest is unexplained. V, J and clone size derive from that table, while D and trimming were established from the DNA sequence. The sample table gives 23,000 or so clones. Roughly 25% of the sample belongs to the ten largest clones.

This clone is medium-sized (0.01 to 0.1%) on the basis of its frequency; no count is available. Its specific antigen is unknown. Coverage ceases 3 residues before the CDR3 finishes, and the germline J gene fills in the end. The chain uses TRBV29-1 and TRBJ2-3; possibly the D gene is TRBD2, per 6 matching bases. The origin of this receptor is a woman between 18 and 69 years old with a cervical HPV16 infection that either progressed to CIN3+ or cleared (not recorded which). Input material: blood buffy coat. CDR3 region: CSVGGEARSQYF. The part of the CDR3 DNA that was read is TGCAGCGTTGGCGGGGAGGCGAGATCG.